A selection of T cell receptor beta chains follows, all from one sample in a study of cytomegalovirus exposure and HLA in healthy donors. Clones were read by immunoSEQ multiplex PCR, and TCRdb kept only the in-frame ones, dropping some. Here the sample spans 250,000 to 350,000 clones, roughly 85% being singletons. What was sequenced was PBMCs. All receptors derive from a woman aged 18-35 years in good health and CMV-seronegative. The CDR3 runs from the conserved cysteine through the conserved F or W. The order of the fields is clone size, J gene, D gene, V gene, CDR3 protein, CDR3 DNA. D genes are given only for firm matches. Clone size is shown for a subset of rows, as once, few, many or a class of expanded clone.

>once|TRBJ2-1|TRBD2|TRBV5-1
CASRDGLAGGVADEQFF
TGCGCCAGCAGGGACGGACTAGCGGGAGGGGTAGCGGATGAGCAGTTCTTC
>.|TRBJ2-7|.|TRBV4-3
CASSRAVGGHEQYF
TGCGCCAGCAGCCGCGCAGTCGGGGGACACGAGCAGTACTTC
>.|TRBJ2-1|.|TRBV11-3
CASSLSPFGGVHNEQFF
TGTGCCAGCAGCTTAAGTCCGTTCGGGGGAGTGCACAATGAGCAGTTCTTC
>.|TRBJ2-7|TRBD2|TRBV7-8
CASSPRGEFYEQYF
TGTGCCAGCAGCCCCCGGGGGGAGTTCTACGAGCAGTACTTC
>.|TRBJ1-5|TRBD1|TRBV28
CASSPGTVNQPQHF
TGTGCCAGCAGCCCCGGGACAGTTAATCAGCCCCAGCATTTT
>.|TRBJ2-7|.|TRBV7-8
CASSQAGAGYEQYF
TGTGCCAGCAGCCAGGCGGGGGCCGGCTACGAGCAGTACTTC
>.|TRBJ2-1|.|TRBV5-6
CASSLVGLAGNEQFF
TGTGCCAGCAGCTTGGTTGGGCTAGCCGGCAATGAGCAGTTCTTC
>few|TRBJ1-2|.|TRBV4-2
CASSPPGSGCTF
TGTGCCAGCAGCCCCCCGGGGAGTGGATGCACCTTC
>.|TRBJ2-3|TRBD2|TRBV27
CASRRLSGRDTDTQYF
TGTGCCAGCAGACGCCTTAGCGGGAGGGACACAGATACGCAGTATTTT
>.|TRBJ1-5|.|TRBV2
CASSDKAGDQPQHF
TGTGCCAGCAGTGATAAGGCGGGTGATCAGCCCCAGCATTTT
>once|TRBJ2-7|.|TRBV11-1
CASSLGQRSSYEQYF
TGTGCCAGCAGCTTAGGACAGCGCAGCTCCTACGAGCAGTACTTC
>.|TRBJ2-5|TRBD1|TRBV5-1
CASSLGDRGQGETQYF
TGCGCCAGCAGCTTGGGGGACAGGGGGCAAGGAGAGACCCAGTACTTC
>.|TRBJ2-3|.|TRBV9
CASSVVASLTTDTQYF
TGTGCCAGCAGCGTAGTCGCCAGCTTGACTACAGATACGCAGTATTTT
>.|TRBJ2-5|.|TRBV23-1
CASSQSWTSEETQYF
TGCGCCAGCAGTCAATCGTGGACATCTGAAGAGACCCAGTACTTC
>few|TRBJ1-2|TRBD1|TRBV28
CASSPGTGALNGYTF
TGTGCCAGCAGTCCCGGGACAGGGGCGCTCAATGGCTACACCTTC
>few|TRBJ2-7|TRBD2|TRBV4-1
CASSQGRLAGNEQYF
TGCGCCAGCAGCCAAGGCCGACTAGCGGGAAACGAGCAGTACTTC
>.|TRBJ1-5|.|TRBV6-5
CASSYSWGDNQPQHF
TGTGCCAGCAGTTACTCGTGGGGGGACAATCAGCCCCAGCATTTT
>.|TRBJ1-2|TRBD1|TRBV19
CASHVGQGYGYTF
TGTGCCAGCCATGTGGGACAGGGCTATGGCTACACCTTC
>.|TRBJ2-7|TRBD2|TRBV28
CASILTSGAAYEQYF
TGTGCCAGCATCCTGACTAGCGGGGCGGCCTACGAGCAGTACTTC
>.|TRBJ2-7|TRBD2|TRBV4-3
CASSQGTGTTNSYEQYF
TGCGCCAGCAGCCAGGGGACCGGGACTACCAACTCCTACGAGCAGTACTTC
>.|TRBJ2-5|TRBD2|TRBV7-6
CASSLAPFSGVVGLALVETQYF
TGTGCCAGCAGCTTAGCCCCGTTCAGTGGGGTCGTAGGACTAGCGCTAGTGGAGACCCAGTACTTC
>.|TRBJ2-3|.|TRBV1
CTSWAGHTDTQYF
TGCACCAGCTGGGCGGGGCACACAGATACGCAGTATTTT
>once|TRBJ2-1|TRBD1|TRBV6-4
CASSVSGTGSNEQFF
TGTGCCAGCAGCGTATCCGGGACAGGGTCAAATGAGCAGTTCTTC
>.|TRBJ2-4|.|TRBV27
CASSPQGRERLIQYF
TGTGCCAGCAGTCCTCAGGGGCGGGAGAGATTGATTCAGTACTTC
>.|TRBJ1-4|.|TRBV4-1
CASNQGRDEKLFF
TGCGCCAGCAATCAGGGCCGTGATGAAAAACTGTTTTTT
>once|TRBJ2-4|TRBD1|TRBV10-3
CAISENWTGGSKNIQYF
TGTGCCATCAGTGAGAACTGGACAGGGGGTTCCAAAAACATTCAGTACTTC
>.|TRBJ2-5|TRBD1|TRBV7-9
CASLNTKQGAGETQYF
TGTGCCAGCCTAAACACGAAGCAGGGGGCTGGAGAGACCCAGTACTTC
>.|TRBJ2-2|.|TRBV5-8
CASSLARKNTGELFF
TGTGCCAGCAGCCTAGCGAGAAAGAACACCGGGGAGCTGTTTTTT
>few|TRBJ2-7|TRBD2|TRBV7-2
CASSPQRGGSYEQYF
TGTGCCAGCAGCCCGCAGCGGGGGGGCTCCTACGAGCAGTACTTC
>.|TRBJ2-3|.|TRBV4-1
CASSQDRAWERVTDTQYF
TGCGCCAGCAGCCAAGATAGGGCCTGGGAGCGGGTCACAGATACGCAGTATTTT
>.|TRBJ2-2|.|TRBV5-6
CASSLASPGELFF
TGTGCCAGCAGCTTGGCCTCTCCCGGGGAGCTGTTTTTT
>.|TRBJ1-5|.|TRBV27
CASRRQANQPQHF
TGTGCCAGCAGGAGACAGGCCAATCAGCCCCAGCATTTT
>.|TRBJ2-7|TRBD2|TRBV7-2
CASSSGLAGVDEQYF
TGTGCCAGCAGCTCGGGACTAGCGGGAGTCGACGAGCAGTACTTC
>.|TRBJ2-5|TRBD2|TRBV29-1
CSVVSGSSQETQYF
TGCAGCGTTGTTAGCGGGAGCTCCCAAGAGACCCAGTACTTC
>.|TRBJ2-1|.|TRBV18
CASSPPGLRGYNEQFF
TGTGCCAGCTCACCACCCGGGCTTAGGGGGTACAATGAGCAGTTCTTC
>.|TRBJ1-1|.|TRBV18
CASSESGGTEAFF
TGTGCCAGCTCAGAATCGGGAGGCACTGAAGCTTTCTTT
>few|TRBJ1-2|.|TRBV19
CASSIDSVYGYTF
TGTGCCAGTAGTATAGACTCGGTTTATGGCTACACCTTC
>few|TRBJ1-1|TRBD1|TRBV28
CASSLSRTGVTEAFF
TGTGCCAGCAGTTTATCTCGGACAGGGGTCACTGAAGCTTTCTTT
>.|TRBJ2-1|.|TRBV6-1
CASSEDWSGDNEQFF
TGTGCCAGCAGCGAGGACTGGTCGGGGGACAATGAGCAGTTCTTC
>.|TRBJ1-1|TRBD1|TRBV4-1
CASSHGTVGHAEAFF
TGCGCCAGCAGCCACGGGACAGTTGGACATGCTGAAGCTTTCTTT
>.|TRBJ2-2|.|TRBV2
CASSVDLANTGELFF
TGTGCCAGCAGCGTGGACTTAGCGAACACCGGGGAGCTGTTTTTT
>.|TRBJ2-1|.|TRBV4-3
CASSLLNEQFF
TGCGCCAGCAGCCTCCTCAATGAGCAGTTCTTC
>.|TRBJ2-7|.|TRBV19
CASTSAGTYEQYF
TGTGCCAGTACAAGCGCAGGGACCTACGAGCAGTACTTC
>.|TRBJ1-1|TRBD1|TRBV9
CASSLSPDREDGTEAFF
TGTGCCAGCAGCCTCTCTCCGGACAGGGAAGATGGCACTGAAGCTTTCTTT
>few|TRBJ2-7|TRBD1|TRBV7-3
CASSPTGGGEQYF
TGTGCCAGCAGCCCGACAGGGGGCGGGGAGCAGTACTTC
>.|TRBJ1-5|TRBD1|TRBV2
CASRGQVSNQPQHF
TGTGCCAGTAGGGGGCAGGTTAGCAATCAGCCCCAGCATTTT
>.|TRBJ2-7|TRBD2|TRBV4-2
CASSRGLAAGEQYF
TGTGCCAGCAGCCGGGGACTAGCGGCCGGGGAGCAGTACTTC
>.|TRBJ2-2|.|TRBV27
CASSLMELGNTGELFF
TGTGCCAGCAGTTTAATGGAGCTTGGCAACACCGGGGAGCTGTTTTTT
>.|TRBJ1-5|.|TRBV7-2
CASSPINARQPQHF
TGTGCCAGCAGCCCCATAAACGCACGGCAGCCCCAGCATTTT
>once|TRBJ2-1|TRBD2|TRBV28
CASSRGGSSYNEQFF
TGTGCCAGCAGCCGGGGGGGGAGCTCCTACAATGAGCAGTTCTTC
>.|TRBJ2-7|.|TRBV11-2
CASSLDLSVVSYEQYF
TGTGCCAGCAGCTTAGATCTAAGCGTAGTCTCCTACGAGCAGTACTTC